This T cell receptor beta chain was sequenced in a study of tumor-infiltrating lymphocytes in primary liver carcinoma. Study-level information: Patients comprised men and women whose ages fell between 30 and 69 years.

The CDR3 runs to 12 residues. The germline V gene has CDR1 MDHEN and CDR2 SYDVKM. The V gene lost 3 bases and the J gene lost 2 bases, with 3 bases spanning the gap. Broader study findings: Tumors had a significantly higher top-250-clone fraction than blood (p = 0.039). Present in all five tumor regions were only about 8-24% of the top clones.

Without any cell sorting, about 20-31 mg of bulk tissue yielded co-extracted RNA and DNA. Tumor samples all exceeded 75% viable tumor cells. The input was 400 to 500 ng total RNA; TCR beta cDNA was made from it with a constant-region primer. The TCR beta library was amplified through three nested multiplex PCR rounds in a modified ARM-PCR procedure. A C-beta reverse primer and TRBV1-TRBV30 forward primers served in each of the first two PCR rounds, at ten to eleven cycles apiece. TCRdb redid the calling of the multiplex PCR reads with MiXCR, one entry per CDR3 protein. The table has some 120,000 distinct CDR3 sequences, around 64% seen once. Points on this clonotype: No antigen is known for it.

The origin of this receptor is a woman in her sixties or seventies with primary liver carcinoma and hepatitis B virus infection. V gene TRBV28 combines with J gene TRBJ2-3; D unclear. The sample consisted of liver tumor tissue from sampling region 3. Subset here: tumor region T3, left-lateral pole. The CDR3 sequence: CASSFHTDTQYF. CDR3 DNA sequence: TGTGCCAGCAGTTTTCACACAGATACGCAGTATTTT.